These 5 T cell receptor beta chains share one sample of origin, sequenced in a study of identical twins. TCRdb analysed the 5' RACE reads with MiXCR anew, one entry per CDR3 protein. The repertoire has 650,000 to 750,000 distinct CDR3 sequences, about 20% of them found once; the top ten carry about 4.5%. These data were likewise used in another study, on T cells expressing NK-cell markers.

The source material was PBMCs. These receptors were obtained from a woman aged 18-35 years in good health.

This chain links TRBV5-6 with TRBJ1-1, with D maybe TRBD1 (5 bases). Germline V gene sequence: CDR1 SGHDT, CDR2 YYEEEE. The CDR3 has 13 residues. The V gene lost 7 bases and the J gene lost 4 bases, with 14 bases spanning the gap. Here the CDR3 reads CASRGGWGTEAFF. CDR3 in DNA: TGTGCCAGCCGCGGGGGTTGGGGCACTGAAGCTTTCTTT.

This clonotype was recorded at least ten times. The chain recombines TRBV4-2 with TRBJ2-2; 14 bases align to TRBD2. This CDR3 is 17 amino acids long. The V and J ends lost 3 bases and 6 bases, in that order; junction bases with no gene match: 6. Germline V gene lookup returns CDR1 LGHNA and CDR2 YNFKEQ. CDR3 in amino acids: CASSQGLAGEASGELFF. As DNA, the CDR3 is TGTGCCAGCAGCCAGGGACTAGCGGGAGAGGCGTCCGGGGAGCTGTTTTTT.

This chain joins TRBV12-3 or TRBV12-4 and TRBJ2-5; no clear D. V gave up 3 bases and J gave up 5 bases, with 10 bases separating them. The CDR3 runs 13 residues. The CDR3 loop reads CASSFPSPETQYF. As DNA, the CDR3 is TGTGCCAGCAGTTTCCCTTCACCGGAGACCCAGTACTTC.

This clonotype was counted between two and nine times. This chain connects TRBV20-1 to TRBJ2-5, with a possible D match to TRBD2 (5 bases). Trimming shortened V by 4 bases and J by 1 base, and 13 bases separated the two germline ends. The V gene's germline CDR1 is DFQATT and CDR2 SNEGSKA (reference sequence). There are 14 residues in the CDR3. The DNA of the CDR3 is TGCAGTGCTAAGCTAAGGACTTCCCAAGAGACCCAGTACTTC. This sequence encodes CSAKLRTSQETQYF.

The chain joins TRBV5-6 to TRBJ2-7; D is undetermined. Trimming removed 1 base at V and 6 bases at J, with 17 bases between. The germline V gene encodes CDR1 SGHDT and CDR2 YYEEEE. The CDR3 runs 15 residues. The CDR3 loop reads CASSLIRQDYAEQYF. The CDR3 DNA sequence: TGTGCCAGCAGCTTGATTCGGCAGGATTATGCCGAGCAGTACTTC.